This TCR beta chain emerged from a study of T cells in tuberculosis. Study information: The T cells targeted glucose monomycolate, a mycobacterial lipid, via CD1B.

Here immunoSEQ multiplex PCR was the method, and the copy in TCRdb shows in-frame clones only, minus some. The sample records nearly 60,000 clones, 88% being singletons. Sorting used thawed, overnight-rested PBMC stained with anti-CD3, a viability dye and GMM-loaded CD1B tetramer. CD1B tetramers were loaded with Rhodococcus equi-derived C32 glucose monomycolate. From each donor, 95,000 to 100,000 tetramer-negative cells were sorted. V was cut by 3 bases and J by 2 bases, with 15 bases left in between. The CDR3 is made up of 16 amino acids. Germline V gives CDR1 SNHLY, CDR2 FYNNEI. This receptor was taken from an adult woman with latent tuberculosis. Sequences were obtained from CD1b-GMM tetramer-negative cells sorted from PBMCs. V and J are TRBV2 and TRBJ2-3, with D tentatively TRBD1 (5 bases). The CDR3 DNA is TGTGCCAGCAGTGATGAGGTAAACAGGAACACAGATACGCAGTATTTT. Translated, it gives CASSDEVNRNTDTQYF.